This T cell receptor beta chain came from a study of T cell responses to AZD1222 COVID-19 vaccine. Using immunoSEQ multiplex PCR, the repertoire was profiled, and TCRdb retains in-frame clones only, with some absent. Seen here are 200,000 or so clones, about nine tenths observed once, and the top ten hold roughly 6%. J lost 4 bases, V lost 9 bases, and 7 bases had no gene match. CDR3 length: 14 amino acids. Germline CDR1 reads ENHRY; CDR2 reads SYGVKD. This chain connects TRBV10-3 to TRBJ2-2; 8 bases map to TRBD2. Specimen: peripheral blood, collected on day 0 of AZD1222 vaccination. The receptor was derived from an adult in good health. The CDR3 DNA sequence: TGTGCCATTCGCCCCGGGGGGGGCACCGGGGAGCTGTTTTTT. Translating gives CAIRPGGGTGELFF.